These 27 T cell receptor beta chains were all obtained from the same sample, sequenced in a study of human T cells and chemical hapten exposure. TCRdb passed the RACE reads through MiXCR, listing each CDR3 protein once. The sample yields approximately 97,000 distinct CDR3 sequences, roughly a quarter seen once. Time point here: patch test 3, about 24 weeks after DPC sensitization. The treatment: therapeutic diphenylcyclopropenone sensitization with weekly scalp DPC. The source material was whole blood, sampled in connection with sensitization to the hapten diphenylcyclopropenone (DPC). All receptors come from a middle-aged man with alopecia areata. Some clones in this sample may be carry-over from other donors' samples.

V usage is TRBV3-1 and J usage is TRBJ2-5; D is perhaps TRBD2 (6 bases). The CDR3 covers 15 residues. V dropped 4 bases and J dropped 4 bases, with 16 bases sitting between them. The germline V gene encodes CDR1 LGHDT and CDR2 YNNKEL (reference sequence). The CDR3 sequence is CASSPPRGRRETQYF. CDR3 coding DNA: TGTGCCAGCAGCCCGCCGCGAGGGAGGCGAGAGACCCAGTACTTC.

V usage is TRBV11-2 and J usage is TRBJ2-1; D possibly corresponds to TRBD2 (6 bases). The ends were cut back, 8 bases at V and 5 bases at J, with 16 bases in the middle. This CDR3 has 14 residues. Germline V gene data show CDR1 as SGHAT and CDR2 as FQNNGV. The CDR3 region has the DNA TGTGCCAGCGGATCAGTAAGGACTAACAATGAGCAGTTCTTC. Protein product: CASGSVRTNNEQFF.

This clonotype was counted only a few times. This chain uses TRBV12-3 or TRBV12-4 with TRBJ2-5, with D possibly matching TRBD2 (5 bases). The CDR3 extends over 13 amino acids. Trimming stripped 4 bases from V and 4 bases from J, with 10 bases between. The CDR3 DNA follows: TGTGCCAGCAGTTCGGACTGGGGAGAGACCCAGTACTTC. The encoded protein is CASSSDWGETQYF.

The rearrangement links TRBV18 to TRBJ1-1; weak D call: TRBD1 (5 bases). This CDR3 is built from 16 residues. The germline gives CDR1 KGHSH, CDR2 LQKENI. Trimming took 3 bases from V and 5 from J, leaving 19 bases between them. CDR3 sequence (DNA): TGTGCCAGCTCACCCCTCGACGTCGGGGGTCGGACTGAAGCTTTCTTT. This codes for CASSPLDVGGRTEAFF.

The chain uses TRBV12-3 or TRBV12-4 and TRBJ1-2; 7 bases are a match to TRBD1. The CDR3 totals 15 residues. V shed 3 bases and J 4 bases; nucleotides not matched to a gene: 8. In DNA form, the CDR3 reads TGTGCCAGCAGTTTGGGAACAGGGGCCGGCTATGGCTACACCTTC. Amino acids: CASSLGTGAGYGYTF.

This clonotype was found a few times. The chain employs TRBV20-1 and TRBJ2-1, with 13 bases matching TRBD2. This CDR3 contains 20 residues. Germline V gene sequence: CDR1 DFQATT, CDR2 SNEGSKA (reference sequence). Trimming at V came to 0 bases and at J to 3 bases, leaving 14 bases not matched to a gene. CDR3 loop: CSARDPFRLAGGTGYNEQFF. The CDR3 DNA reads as TGCAGTGCTAGAGACCCGTTTAGACTAGCGGGAGGAACCGGCTACAATGAGCAGTTCTTC.

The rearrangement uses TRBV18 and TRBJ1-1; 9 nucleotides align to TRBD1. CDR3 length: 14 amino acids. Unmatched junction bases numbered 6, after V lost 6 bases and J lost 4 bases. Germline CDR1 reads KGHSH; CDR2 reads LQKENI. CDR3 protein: CASSFGQGPTEAFF. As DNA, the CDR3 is TGTGCCAGCTCCTTTGGACAGGGGCCCACTGAAGCTTTCTTT.

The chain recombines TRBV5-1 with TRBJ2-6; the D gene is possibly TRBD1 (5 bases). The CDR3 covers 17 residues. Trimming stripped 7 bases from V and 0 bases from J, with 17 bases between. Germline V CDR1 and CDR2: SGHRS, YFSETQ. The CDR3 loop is CASGPGHRSSGANVLTF. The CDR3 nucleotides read TGCGCCAGCGGCCCAGGACACCGGAGCTCTGGGGCCAACGTCCTGACTTTC. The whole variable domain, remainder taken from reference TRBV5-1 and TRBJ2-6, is KAGVTQTPRYLIKTRGQQVTLSCSPISGHRSVSWYQQTPGQGLQFLFEYFSETQRNKGNFPGRFSGRQFSNSRSEMNVSTLELGDSALYLCASGPGHRSSGANVLTFGAGSRLTVL.

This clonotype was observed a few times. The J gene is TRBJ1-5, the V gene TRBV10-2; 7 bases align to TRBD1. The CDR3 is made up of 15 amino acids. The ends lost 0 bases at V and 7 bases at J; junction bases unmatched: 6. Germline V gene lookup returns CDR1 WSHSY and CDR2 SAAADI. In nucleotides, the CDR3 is TGCGCCAGCAGTGAGTCGGGGCAGGGGGACCAGCCCCAGCATTTT. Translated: CASSESGQGDQPQHF.

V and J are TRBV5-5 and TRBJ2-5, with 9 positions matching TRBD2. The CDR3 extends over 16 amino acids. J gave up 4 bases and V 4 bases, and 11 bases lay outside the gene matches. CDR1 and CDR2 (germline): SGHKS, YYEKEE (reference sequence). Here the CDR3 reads CASSPDDSGRGETQYF. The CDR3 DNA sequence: TGTGCCAGCAGCCCTGACGATAGCGGGAGAGGAGAGACCCAGTACTTC.

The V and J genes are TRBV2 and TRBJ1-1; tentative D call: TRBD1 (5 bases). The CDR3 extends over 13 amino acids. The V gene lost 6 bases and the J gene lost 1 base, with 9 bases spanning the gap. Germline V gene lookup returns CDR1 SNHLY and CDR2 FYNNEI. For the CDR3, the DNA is TGTGCCAGCAGCCGACAGAGGAACACTGAAGCTTTCTTT. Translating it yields CASSRQRNTEAFF. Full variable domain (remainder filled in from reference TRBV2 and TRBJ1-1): EPEVTQTPSHQVTQMGQEVILRCVPISNHLYFYWYRQILGQKVEFLVSFYNNEISEKSEIFDDQFSVERPDGSNFTLKIRSTKLEDSAMYFCASSRQRNTEAFFGQGTRLTVV.

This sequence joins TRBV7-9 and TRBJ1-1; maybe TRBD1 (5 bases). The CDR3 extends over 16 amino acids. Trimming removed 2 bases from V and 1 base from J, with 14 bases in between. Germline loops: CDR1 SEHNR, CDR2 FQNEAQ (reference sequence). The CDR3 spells CASSLFFGGANTEAFF. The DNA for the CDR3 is TGTGCCAGCAGCTTATTTTTCGGGGGTGCGAACACTGAAGCTTTCTTT.

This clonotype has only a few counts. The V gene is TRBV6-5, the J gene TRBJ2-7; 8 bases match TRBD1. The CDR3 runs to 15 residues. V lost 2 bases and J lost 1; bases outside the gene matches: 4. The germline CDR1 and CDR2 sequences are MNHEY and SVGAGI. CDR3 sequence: CASSYPGGPSYEQYF. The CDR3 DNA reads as TGTGCCAGCAGTTACCCAGGGGGCCCGTCCTACGAGCAGTACTTC.

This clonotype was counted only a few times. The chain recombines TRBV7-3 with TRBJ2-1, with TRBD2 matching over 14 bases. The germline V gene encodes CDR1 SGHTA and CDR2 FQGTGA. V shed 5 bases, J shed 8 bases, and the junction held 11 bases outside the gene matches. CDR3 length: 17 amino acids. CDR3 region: CASSTGLAGGFADEQFF. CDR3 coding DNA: TGTGCCAGCAGCACCGGACTAGCGGGGGGTTTCGCGGATGAGCAGTTCTTC.

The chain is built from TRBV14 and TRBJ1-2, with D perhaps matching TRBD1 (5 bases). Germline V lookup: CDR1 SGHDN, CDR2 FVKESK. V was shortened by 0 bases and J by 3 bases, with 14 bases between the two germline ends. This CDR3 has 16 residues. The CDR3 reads CASSQEARTIDYGYTF. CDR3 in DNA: TGTGCCAGCAGCCAAGAGGCCAGGACAATAGACTATGGCTACACCTTC.

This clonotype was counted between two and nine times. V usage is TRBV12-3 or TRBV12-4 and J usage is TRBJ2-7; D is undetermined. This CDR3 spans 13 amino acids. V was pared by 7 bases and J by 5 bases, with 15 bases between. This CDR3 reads CASTLHPLDEQYF. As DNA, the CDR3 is TGTGCCAGCACCCTACACCCCCTAGACGAGCAGTACTTC.

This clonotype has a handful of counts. The chain's CDR3 is CASSYSGRGDTQYF. In DNA form, the CDR3 reads TGCGCCAGCAGTTATAGCGGGAGGGGCGATACGCAGTATTTT. The genes are TRBV5-1 and TRBJ2-3, with 11 positions matching TRBD2. The CDR3 spans 14 residues. Germline V CDR1 and CDR2: SGHRS, YFSETQ. With 5 bases clipped from V and 6 bases from J, the junction kept 5 bases outside the gene matches.

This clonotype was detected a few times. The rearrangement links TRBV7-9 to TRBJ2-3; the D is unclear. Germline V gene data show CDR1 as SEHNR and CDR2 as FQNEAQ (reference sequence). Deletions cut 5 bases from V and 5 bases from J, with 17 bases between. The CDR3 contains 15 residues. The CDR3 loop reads CASSPLLAKEDTQYF. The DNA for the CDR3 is TGTGCCAGCAGCCCTTTATTAGCTAAGGAAGATACGCAGTATTTT.

The CDR3 DNA sequence: TGTGCCAGCAGTGAAGCTGACAGTCCCCCCTACGAGCAGTACTTC. Amino acids: CASSEADSPPYEQYF. The rearrangement uses TRBV6-1 and TRBJ2-7; D is perhaps TRBD1 (5 bases). The CDR3 totals 15 residues. Between the trimmed V and J ends, which lost 0 bases and 2 bases, there was a span of 11 bases. The germline V gene encodes CDR1 MNHNS and CDR2 SASEGT.

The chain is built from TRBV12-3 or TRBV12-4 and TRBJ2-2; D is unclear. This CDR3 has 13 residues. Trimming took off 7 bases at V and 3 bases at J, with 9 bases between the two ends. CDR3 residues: CASNGRDTGELFF. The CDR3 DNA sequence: TGTGCCAGCAACGGACGGGACACCGGGGAGCTGTTTTTT.

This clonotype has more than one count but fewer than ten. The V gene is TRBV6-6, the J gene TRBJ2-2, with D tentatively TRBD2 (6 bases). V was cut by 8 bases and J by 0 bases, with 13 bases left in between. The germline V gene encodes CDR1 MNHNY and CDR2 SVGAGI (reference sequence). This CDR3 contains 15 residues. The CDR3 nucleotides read TGTGCCAGCCACTTAGGAGGGACGAACACCGGGGAGCTGTTTTTT. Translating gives CASHLGGTNTGELFF.

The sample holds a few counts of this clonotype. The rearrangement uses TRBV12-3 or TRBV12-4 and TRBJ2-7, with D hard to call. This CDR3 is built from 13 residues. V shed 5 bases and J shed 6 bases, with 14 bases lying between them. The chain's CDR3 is CASSPRSLGEQYF. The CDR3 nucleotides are TGTGCCAGCAGTCCCCGGAGCCTCGGCGAGCAGTACTTC.

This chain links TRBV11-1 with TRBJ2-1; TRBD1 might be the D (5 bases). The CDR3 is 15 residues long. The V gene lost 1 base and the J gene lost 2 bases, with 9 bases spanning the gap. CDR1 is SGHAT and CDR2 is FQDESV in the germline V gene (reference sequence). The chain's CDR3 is CASSLGQGPYNEQFF. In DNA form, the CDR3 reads TGTGCCAGCAGCTTAGGGCAGGGCCCCTACAATGAGCAGTTCTTC.

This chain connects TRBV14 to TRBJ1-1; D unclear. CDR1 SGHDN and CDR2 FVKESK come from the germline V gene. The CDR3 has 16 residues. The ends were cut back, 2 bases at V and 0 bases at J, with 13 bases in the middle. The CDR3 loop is CASSQLRQGMNTEAFF. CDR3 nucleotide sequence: TGTGCCAGCAGCCAACTCCGACAAGGGATGAACACTGAAGCTTTCTTT.

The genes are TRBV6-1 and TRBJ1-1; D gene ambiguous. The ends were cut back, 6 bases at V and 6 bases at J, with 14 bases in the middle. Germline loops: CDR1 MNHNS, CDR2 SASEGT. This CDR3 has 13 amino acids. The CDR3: CASSGVGGAEAFF. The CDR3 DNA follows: TGTGCCAGCAGCGGGGTTGGTGGGGCTGAAGCTTTCTTT.

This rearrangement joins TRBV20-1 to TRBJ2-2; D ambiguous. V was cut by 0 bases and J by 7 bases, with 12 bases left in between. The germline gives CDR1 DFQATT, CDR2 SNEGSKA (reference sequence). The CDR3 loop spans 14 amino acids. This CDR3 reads CSARDPPGDGELFF. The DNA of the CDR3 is TGCAGTGCTAGAGATCCCCCCGGCGACGGGGAGCTGTTTTTT.

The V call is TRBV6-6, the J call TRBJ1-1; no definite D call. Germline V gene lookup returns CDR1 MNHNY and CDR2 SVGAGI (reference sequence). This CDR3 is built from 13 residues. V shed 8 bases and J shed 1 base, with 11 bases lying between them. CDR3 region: CASRSTPNTEAFF. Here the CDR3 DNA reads TGTGCCAGCCGATCCACTCCGAACACTGAAGCTTTCTTT.